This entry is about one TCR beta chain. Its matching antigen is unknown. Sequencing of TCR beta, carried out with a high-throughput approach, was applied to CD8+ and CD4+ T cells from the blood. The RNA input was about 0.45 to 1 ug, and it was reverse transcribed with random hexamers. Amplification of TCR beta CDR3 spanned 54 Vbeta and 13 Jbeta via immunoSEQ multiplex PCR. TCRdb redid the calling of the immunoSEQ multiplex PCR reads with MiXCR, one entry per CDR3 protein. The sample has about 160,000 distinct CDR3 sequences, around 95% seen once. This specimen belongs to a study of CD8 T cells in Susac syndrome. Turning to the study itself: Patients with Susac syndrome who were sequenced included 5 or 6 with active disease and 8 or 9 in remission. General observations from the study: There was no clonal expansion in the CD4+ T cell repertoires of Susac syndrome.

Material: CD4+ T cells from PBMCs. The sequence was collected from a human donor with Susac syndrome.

CDR3 nucleotide sequence: TGTGCCAGTAGTATAACCCGGGACAGGGGCAATGAGCAGTTCTTC. Translation: CASSITRDRGNEQFF. V is TRBV19 and J is TRBJ2-1; TRBD1 aligns across 10 bases. V was clipped by 2 bases and J by 6 bases; unmatched bases: 4. Germline-derived CDR1 and CDR2 are LNHDA and SQIVND (reference sequence). The CDR3 runs 15 residues. Combining the CDR3 with reference TRBV19 and TRBJ2-1 gives the whole variable domain DGGITQSPKYLFRKEGQNVTLSCEQNLNHDAMYWYRQDPGQGLRLIYYSQIVNDFQKGDIAEGYSVSREKKESFPLTVTSAQKNPTAFYLCASSITRDRGNEQFFGPGTRLTVL.